This T cell receptor (beta chain) stems from a study of vaccination and CD4 T cells after COVID-19. Turning to the study itself: Across the group, participants received two doses of either BNT162b2 or mRNA-1273 vaccine. As control conditions, cultures were given either a CEFX pool serving as positive control, an HIV-1 Nef pool, or no peptide at all. Study-wide results and limits: Going from approximately 21 to 40, median SARS-CoV-2-reactive clonotypes did not rise significantly.

Germline-derived CDR1 and CDR2 are MNHEY and SMNVEV (reference sequence). V was trimmed by 7 bases and J by 13 bases, leaving 23 bases between them. The CDR3 has 14 amino acids. The assay that was used to sequence DNA from cultured CD4+ T cells was the Oncomine TCR Beta short-read assay. Genomic DNA was taken out of cultured CD4+ T cells by extraction. TCRdb independently ran MiXCR on the PCR reads; one entry per CDR3 protein. The sample contains around 15,000 distinct CDR3 sequences, about half of which appear only once. As to treatment: approximately nine-day PBMC culture with coronavirus spike peptide pools or control peptides (ViraFEST assay). In this sample, this clonotype turned up a few times. Its antigen is unknown.

The TCR comes from a human donor who had recovered from COVID-19. V is TRBV27 and J is TRBJ2-4; D not certain. The input for sequencing was CD4+ T cells from blood, cultured in vitro, taken before SARS-CoV-2 vaccination. CDR3 loop: CASKLLPRSGVQYF. CDR3 DNA: TGTGCCAGCAAATTACTGCCAAGGTCCGGTGTGCAGTACTTC.